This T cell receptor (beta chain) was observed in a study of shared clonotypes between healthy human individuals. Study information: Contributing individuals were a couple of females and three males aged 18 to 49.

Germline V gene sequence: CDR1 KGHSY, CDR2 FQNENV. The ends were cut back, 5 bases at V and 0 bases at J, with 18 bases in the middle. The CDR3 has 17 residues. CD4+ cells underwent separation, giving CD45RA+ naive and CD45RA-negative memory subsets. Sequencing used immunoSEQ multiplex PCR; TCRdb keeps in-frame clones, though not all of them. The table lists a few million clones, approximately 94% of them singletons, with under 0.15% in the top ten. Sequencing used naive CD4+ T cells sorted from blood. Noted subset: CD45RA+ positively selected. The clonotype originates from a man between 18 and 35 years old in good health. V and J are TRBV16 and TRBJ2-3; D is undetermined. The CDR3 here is CASSSRRPYFSTDTQYF. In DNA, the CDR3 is TGTGCCAGCAGCTCTAGACGGCCGTATTTTAGCACAGATACGCAGTATTTT.